This T cell receptor beta chain came from a study of blood T cell repertoires in COVID-19. Study-wide context: COVID-19 samples collected from the United States, Italy and Spain covered acute and convalescent phases.

Germline assignment: CDR1 MNHNY and CDR2 SVGAGI (reference sequence). The J segment lost 0 bases and the V segment lost 7 bases, leaving 6 bases of the junction unmatched. This CDR3 contains 16 residues. Here immunoSEQ multiplex PCR was the method, and the copy in TCRdb shows in-frame clones only, minus some. Altogether a few hundred thousand clones are present, about 90% being singletons, with the ten largest covering about 12%. The chain carries TRBV6-6 and TRBJ2-7; TRBD2 aligns across 13 bases. The sequence was obtained from a woman between 18 and 29 years old who had recovered from COVID-19. Sequencing was carried out using peripheral blood. The CDR3: CASTRLAGGSSYEQYF. CDR3 nucleotides: TGTGCCAGCACCAGACTAGCGGGAGGATCCTCCTACGAGCAGTACTTC.